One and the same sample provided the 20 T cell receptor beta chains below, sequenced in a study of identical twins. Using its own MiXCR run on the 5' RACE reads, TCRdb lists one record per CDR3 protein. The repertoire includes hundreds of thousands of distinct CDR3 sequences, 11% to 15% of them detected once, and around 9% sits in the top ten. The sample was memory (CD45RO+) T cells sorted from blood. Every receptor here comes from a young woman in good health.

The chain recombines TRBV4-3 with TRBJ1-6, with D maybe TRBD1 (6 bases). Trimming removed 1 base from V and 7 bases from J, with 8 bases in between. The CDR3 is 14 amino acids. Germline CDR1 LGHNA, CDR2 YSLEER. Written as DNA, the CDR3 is TGCGCCAGCAGCCAAGCTGGGGGCAATTCACCCCTCCACTTT. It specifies CASSQAGGNSPLHF.

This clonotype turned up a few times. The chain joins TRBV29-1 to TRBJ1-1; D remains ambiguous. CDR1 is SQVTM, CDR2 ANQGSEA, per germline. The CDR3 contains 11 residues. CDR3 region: CSGSRATEAFF. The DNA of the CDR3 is TGCTCCGGCAGCCGAGCCACTGAAGCTTTCTTT.

Here the CDR3 reads CASSLKMETGELFF. As DNA, the CDR3 is TGTGCCAGCAGCTTAAAAATGGAGACCGGGGAGCTGTTTTTT. V and J are TRBV7-2 and TRBJ2-2; D ambiguous. This CDR3 comprises 14 residues. The V gene lost 2 bases and the J gene lost 5 bases, with 9 bases spanning the gap. Germline lookup yields CDR1 SGHTA and CDR2 FQGNSA. The entire variable domain, with the rest obtained from reference TRBV7-2 and TRBJ2-2, is as follows: GAGVSQSPSNKVTEKGKDVELRCDPISGHTALYWYRQSLGQGLEFLIYFQGNSAPDKSGLPSDRFSAERTGGSVSTLTIQRTQQEDSAVYLCASSLKMETGELFFGEGSRLTVL.

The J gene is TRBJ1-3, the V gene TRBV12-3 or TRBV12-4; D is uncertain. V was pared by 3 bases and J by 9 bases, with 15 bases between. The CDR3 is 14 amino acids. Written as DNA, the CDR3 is TGTGCCAGCAGTTTGTACGGCATCGATGCCACCATATATTTT. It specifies CASSLYGIDATIYF.

This CDR3 is CATLGLNEQPQHF. As DNA, the CDR3 is TGTGCCACCCTGGGACTGAACGAGCAGCCCCAGCATTTT. V is TRBV28 and J is TRBJ1-5; D might be TRBD1 (5 bases). Trimming removed 10 bases from V and 7 bases from J, with 17 bases in between. The CDR3 totals 13 residues. The germline CDR1 and CDR2 sequences are MDHEN and SYDVKM.

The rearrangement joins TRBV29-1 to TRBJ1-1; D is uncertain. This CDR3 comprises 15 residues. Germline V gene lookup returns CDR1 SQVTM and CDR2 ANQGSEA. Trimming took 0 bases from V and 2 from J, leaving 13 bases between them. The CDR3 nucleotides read TGCAGCGTTGAAGATACGTCCGGGGATAACACTGAAGCTTTCTTT. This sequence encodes CSVEDTSGDNTEAFF.

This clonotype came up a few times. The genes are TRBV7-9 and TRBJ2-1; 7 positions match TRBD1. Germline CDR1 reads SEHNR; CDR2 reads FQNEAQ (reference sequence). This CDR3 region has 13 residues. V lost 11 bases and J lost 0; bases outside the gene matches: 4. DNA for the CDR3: TGTGCCTTGAGGGACAGCTCCTACAATGAGCAGTTCTTC. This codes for CALRDSSYNEQFF.

The CDR3 region has the DNA TGTGCCAGCAGACCGACGCGGTGGTTCTCGGGAGGGTACGAGCAGTACTTC. This encodes CASRPTRWFSGGYEQYF. This rearrangement joins TRBV6-1 to TRBJ2-7, with 8 nucleotides matching TRBD2. V shed 6 bases, J shed 4 bases, and the junction held 17 bases outside the gene matches. The CDR3 loop spans 17 amino acids. Per germline, CDR1 MNHNS and CDR2 SASEGT.

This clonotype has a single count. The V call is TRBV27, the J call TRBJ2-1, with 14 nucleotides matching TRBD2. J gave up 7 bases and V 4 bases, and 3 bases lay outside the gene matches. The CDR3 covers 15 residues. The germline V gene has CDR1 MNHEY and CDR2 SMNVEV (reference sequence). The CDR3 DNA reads TGTGCCAGCAGTTCGACTAGCGGGGGGGGGAATGAGCAGTTCTTC. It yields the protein CASSSTSGGGNEQFF.

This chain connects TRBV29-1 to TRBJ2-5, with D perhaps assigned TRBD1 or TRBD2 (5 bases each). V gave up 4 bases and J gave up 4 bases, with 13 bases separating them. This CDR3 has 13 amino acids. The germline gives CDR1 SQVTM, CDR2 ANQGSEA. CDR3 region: CSVAVAGRETQYF. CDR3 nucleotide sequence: TGCAGCGTTGCCGTGGCAGGGAGAGAGACCCAGTACTTC.

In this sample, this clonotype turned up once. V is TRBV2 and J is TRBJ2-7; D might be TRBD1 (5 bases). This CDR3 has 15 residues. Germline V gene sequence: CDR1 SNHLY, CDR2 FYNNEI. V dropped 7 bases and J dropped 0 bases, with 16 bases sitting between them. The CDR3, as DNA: TGTGCCAGCACTCCACAGGATTCCCCCTCCTACGAGCAGTACTTC. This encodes CASTPQDSPSYEQYF.

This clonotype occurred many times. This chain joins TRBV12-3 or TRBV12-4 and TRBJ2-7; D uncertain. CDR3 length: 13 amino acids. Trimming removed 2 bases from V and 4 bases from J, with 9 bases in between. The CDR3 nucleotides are TGTGCCAGCAGTTTATATCGTGGGTACGAGCAGTACTTC. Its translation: CASSLYRGYEQYF.

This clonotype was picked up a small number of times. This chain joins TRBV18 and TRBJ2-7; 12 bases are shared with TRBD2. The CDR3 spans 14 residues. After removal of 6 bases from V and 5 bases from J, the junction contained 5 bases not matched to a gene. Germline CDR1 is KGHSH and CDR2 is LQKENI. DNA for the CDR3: TGTGCCAGCTCCCCAACTAGCGGGAGGAACGAGCAGTACTTC. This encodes CASSPTSGRNEQYF.

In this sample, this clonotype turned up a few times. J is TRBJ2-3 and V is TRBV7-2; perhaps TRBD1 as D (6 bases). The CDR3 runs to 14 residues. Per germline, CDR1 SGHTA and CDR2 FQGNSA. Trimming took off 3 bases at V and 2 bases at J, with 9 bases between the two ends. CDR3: CASSLDRYTDTQYF. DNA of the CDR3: TGTGCCAGCAGCTTGGACAGATACACAGATACGCAGTATTTT.

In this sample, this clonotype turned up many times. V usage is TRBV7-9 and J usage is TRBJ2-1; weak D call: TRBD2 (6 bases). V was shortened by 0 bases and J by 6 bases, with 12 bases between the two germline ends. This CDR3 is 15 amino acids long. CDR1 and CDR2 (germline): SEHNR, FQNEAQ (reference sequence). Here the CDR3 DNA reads TGTGCCAGCAGCTTAGCTGGGGACTTCACCAATGAGCAGTTCTTC. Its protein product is CASSLAGDFTNEQFF.

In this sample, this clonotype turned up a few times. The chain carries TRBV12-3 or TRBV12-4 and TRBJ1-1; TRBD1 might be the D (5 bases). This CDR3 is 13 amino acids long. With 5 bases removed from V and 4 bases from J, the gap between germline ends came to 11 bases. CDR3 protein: CASSQRQLTEAFF. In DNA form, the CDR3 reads TGTGCCAGCAGTCAGAGACAGCTCACTGAAGCTTTCTTT.

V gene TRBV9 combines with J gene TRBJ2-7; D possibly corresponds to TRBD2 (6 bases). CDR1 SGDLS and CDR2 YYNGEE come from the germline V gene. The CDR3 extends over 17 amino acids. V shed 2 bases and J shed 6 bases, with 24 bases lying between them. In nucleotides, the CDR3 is TGTGCCAGCAGCGTCCTCGCCGACCCTAGCGCGCCCCTCGAGCAGTACTTC. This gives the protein CASSVLADPSAPLEQYF.

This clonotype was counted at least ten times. CDR3 in DNA: TGTGCCAGCAAGGACTACCAAGAGACCCAGTACTTC. This encodes CASKDYQETQYF. The chain uses TRBV12-3 or TRBV12-4 and TRBJ2-5; D is perhaps TRBD2 (5 bases). V dropped 7 bases and J dropped 0 bases, with 6 bases sitting between them. This CDR3 has 12 amino acids.

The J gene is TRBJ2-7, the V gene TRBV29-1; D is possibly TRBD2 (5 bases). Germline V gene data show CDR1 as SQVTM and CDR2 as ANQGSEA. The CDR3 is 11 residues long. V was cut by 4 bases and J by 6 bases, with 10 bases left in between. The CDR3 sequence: CSVGSGFEQYF. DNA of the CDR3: TGCAGCGTTGGGTCGGGGTTCGAGCAGTACTTC.

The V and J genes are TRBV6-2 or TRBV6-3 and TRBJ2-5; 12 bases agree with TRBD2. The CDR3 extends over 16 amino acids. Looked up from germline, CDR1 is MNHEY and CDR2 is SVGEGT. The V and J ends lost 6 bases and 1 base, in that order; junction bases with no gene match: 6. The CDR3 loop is CASRSRLAGAQETQYF. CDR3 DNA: TGTGCCAGCAGGTCTAGACTAGCGGGGGCCCAAGAGACCCAGTACTTC.